This TCR beta chain appears in the sequencing data of a study of cytomegalovirus exposure and HLA in healthy donors. Whole-study findings and limits: With high specificity and sensitivity, the classifier reportedly diagnosed cytomegalovirus status. Across donors, most TCRs were seen rarely, yet some public ones were widespread.

TCRdb keeps only in-frame clones here, not all; method: immunoSEQ multiplex PCR. The table shows about 160,000 clones, with around four fifths occurring only once. Trimming cost V 2 bases and J 1 base, with 21 bases left between them. Germline V gives CDR1 SGHAT, CDR2 FQNNGV. The CDR3 extends over 18 amino acids. Remarks on this clone: The antigen remains undetermined.

The sequence derives from a man aged 30 to 45 in good health and CMV-seropositive. Sequenced input: PBMCs. The chain combines TRBV11-2 with TRBJ2-7; D may be TRBD1 (6 bases). The CDR3 sequence: CASSLRTATRDLSYEQYF. CDR3 nucleotides: TGTGCCAGCAGCTTAAGGACAGCTACAAGGGACCTATCCTACGAGCAGTACTTC.